This T cell receptor beta chain was identified during a study of T cells in Graves' hyperthyroidism and ophthalmopathy. Study as a whole: Blood from the periphery was taken at initial diagnosis, before any treatment.

Those patients with uncontrolled infection, other autoimmune disease, pregnancy or lactation were excluded. In this sample, this clonotype turned up a few times. Its target is not known. Broader study findings: The model predicted ophthalmopathy a median 6.5 months before onset. Among clonotypes expanded in thyroid above 0.001, most were also found in blood.

RNA transcripts gave rise to amplified TCR beta CDR3 regions. Researchers ran a first-round RT-PCR on the TCR CDR3 using the HTBI primer set. Via MiXCR, TCRdb re-called the multiplex PCR reads, giving one row per CDR3 protein. The sample holds about 600,000 distinct CDR3 sequences; 16% are singletons and the top ten take 3% to 4%. Source material: blood. The receptor's source is a middle-aged woman with Graves' ophthalmopathy.

The CDR3 bases are TGCAGTGCTGACGGACCTGCTAGTGAGCAGTTCTTC. The encoded protein is CSADGPASEQFF. The chain uses TRBV20-1 and TRBJ2-1; D ambiguous. Germline CDR1 and CDR2: DFQATT and SNEGSKA (reference sequence). The CDR3 consists of 12 residues. With 5 bases removed from V and 9 bases from J, the gap between germline ends came to 14 bases.